Following are 18 T cell receptor beta chains from one sample sequenced in a study of molecular identifiers for immune sequencing clone quantification. TCRdb reprocessed the PCR reads via MiXCR and lists one record per CDR3 protein. Here the sample spans approximately 550,000 distinct CDR3 sequences, around a fifth being singletons. Specimen: naive CD8+ T cells from blood, with Jurkat cell RNA spiked in. Regarding subset: FACS-sorted CD8+CD4-CCR7+CD45RA+ naive T cells. The receptor source for this set is a human donor in good health. Some libraries in this study had Jurkat cell RNA spiked in.

Note on this clonotype: A read error may explain this, as a much larger clone is one base away. V is TRBV25-1 and J is TRBJ1-5, with 8 bases that match TRBD1. CDR3 size: 15 residues. Looked up from germline, CDR1 is MGHDK and CDR2 is SYGVNS. CDR3: CASSEGTGHNQPQRF. The CDR3 DNA is TGTGCCAGCAGTGAAGGGACAGGCCACAATCAGCCCCAGCGTTTT.

This clonotype was observed many times. The rearrangement links TRBV2 to TRBJ1-1; TRBD1 matches 11 bases. The germline gives CDR1 SNHLY, CDR2 FYNNEI. V lost 6 bases and J lost 7; bases outside the gene matches: 1. The CDR3 has 12 amino acids. CDR3 sequence reads: CASRGQGDEAFF. The DNA of the CDR3 is TGTGCCAGCAGGGGACAGGGGGATGAAGCTTTCTTT.

This chain uses TRBV4-3 with TRBJ1-1; D gene unclear. This CDR3 contains 15 residues. CDR1 is LGHNA, CDR2 YSLEER, per germline. V was shortened by 0 bases and J by 1 base, with 9 bases between the two germline ends. The DNA of the CDR3 is TGCGCCAGCAGCCAAGATCGTACAACGAACACTGAAGCTTTCTTT. Translation gives CASSQDRTTNTEAFF.

This clonotype has just a few counts. The chain links TRBV7-3 to TRBJ1-1, with D maybe TRBD1 (5 bases). Germline CDR1 is SGHTA and CDR2 is FQGTGA. The CDR3 is 15 residues long. Trimming left V 1 base short and J 0 bases short, with 9 bases between. In nucleotides, the CDR3 is TGTGCCAGCAGCTTAATGACAGATTTGAACACTGAAGCTTTCTTT. Translation gives CASSLMTDLNTEAFF.

This clonotype was seen a single time. The V call is TRBV2, the J call TRBJ2-7; TRBD1 agrees at 9 bases. The V and J ends lost 3 bases and 1 base, in that order; junction bases with no gene match: 7. Germline V lookup: CDR1 SNHLY, CDR2 FYNNEI. The CDR3 sequence is 16 residues long. CDR3: CASSDLGQGWSYEQYF. CDR3 coding DNA: TGTGCCAGCAGTGATTTAGGACAGGGGTGGTCCTACGAGCAGTACTTC. The full variable domain, rest sourced from reference TRBV2 and TRBJ2-7, is EPEVTQTPSHQVTQMGQEVILRCVPISNHLYFYWYRQILGQKVEFLVSFYNNEISEKSEIFDDQFSVERPDGSNFTLKIRSTKLEDSAMYFCASSDLGQGWSYEQYFGPGTRLTVT.

On this clonotype itself: One junction end disagrees with the germline gene, perhaps due to a read error. The V gene is TRBV2, the J gene TRBJ2-7, with TRBD2 matching over 8 bases. There are 15 residues in the CDR3. The germline gives CDR1 SNHLY, CDR2 FYNNEI. In DNA form, the CDR3 reads TGTGCCAGCAGGGAAGCGGGGGAACTTTTCTACGAGCAGTACTTC. It codes for CASREAGELFYEQYF.

V gene TRBV27 combines with J gene TRBJ2-7; D not certain. The V end was cut by 8 bases, the J end by 2 bases, with 22 bases between. Germline loops: CDR1 MNHEY, CDR2 SMNVEV (reference sequence). The CDR3 sequence is 16 residues long. In DNA, the CDR3 is TGTGCCAGCGGTTCAATAGGGTCGTGGCACACCTACGAGCAGTACTTC. Translation gives CASGSIGSWHTYEQYF.

This clonotype was seen at least ten times. Written as DNA, the CDR3 is TGTGCCTTGGGCGGGAGTGCAGATACGCAGTATTTT. Amino acids: CALGGSADTQYF. The rearrangement uses TRBV28 and TRBJ2-3; 7 nucleotides align to TRBD2. Germline CDR1 is MDHEN and CDR2 is SYDVKM. V lost 11 bases to trimming and J lost 4 bases; unmatched junction nucleotides: 6. This CDR3 region has 12 residues.

The sample holds a few counts of this clonotype. The V and J genes are TRBV7-9 and TRBJ2-7; D is perhaps TRBD1 (5 bases). The germline V gene has CDR1 SEHNR and CDR2 FQNEAQ (reference sequence). V was pared by 5 bases and J by 5 bases, with 10 bases between. The length of the CDR3 is 12 residues. CDR3 coding DNA: TGTGCCAGCAGCCGGGCACAGGACGAGCAGTACTTC. Translation: CASSRAQDEQYF.

As to this clonotype: A much larger clonotype is one base distant, so this may be a read error. The genes are TRBV6-5 and TRBJ1-1, with a weak D call TRBD1 (5 bases). In germline, CDR1 is MNHEY, CDR2 SVGAGI. The CDR3 is made up of 17 amino acids. The CDR3 loop reads CGSSTRQRYIMNTEAFF. CDR3 nucleotide sequence: TGTGGCAGCAGTACCCGACAGCGCTATATCATGAACACTGAAGCTTTCTTT.

The chain carries TRBV7-6 and TRBJ1-4, with TRBD1 as a possible D gene (6 bases). The CDR3 runs to 17 residues. Between the trimmed V and J ends, which lost 3 bases and 8 bases, there was a span of 22 bases. Germline CDR1 and CDR2: SGHVS and FNYEAQ. The CDR3 DNA follows: TGTGCCAGCAGCTTGGGGAGGAACAGGGTTGATGGCGAAAAACTGTTTTTT. The encoded protein is CASSLGRNRVDGEKLFF.

The CDR3 DNA reads as TGTGCCAGCTCTCCCCCCGGGGGACTCTACAATGAGCAGTTCTTC. It encodes CASSPPGGLYNEQFF. This rearrangement joins TRBV18 to TRBJ2-1; D is perhaps TRBD2 (6 bases). V lost 6 bases and J lost 3, with 15 bases in between. The CDR3 runs 15 residues. CDR1 is KGHSH and CDR2 is LQKENI in the germline V gene.

The chain uses TRBV27 and TRBJ2-5; 9 bases map to TRBD1. V lost 5 bases and J lost 1; bases outside the gene matches: 8. This CDR3 has 16 amino acids. Germline CDR1 is MNHEY and CDR2 is SMNVEV (reference sequence). CDR3 sequence reads: CASSPIQGAVQETQYF. The CDR3 DNA reads as TGTGCCAGCAGTCCGATACAGGGGGCGGTCCAAGAGACCCAGTACTTC.

This clonotype has a count of ten or more. V gene TRBV3-1 combines with J gene TRBJ2-7, with TRBD2 identical over 9 bases. This CDR3 comprises 14 residues. The junction had 10 bases not matched to a gene; V was cut back by 8 bases and J by 5 bases. Germline V gene data show CDR1 as LGHDT and CDR2 as YNNKEL (reference sequence). The CDR3 coding sequence is TGTGCCAGCCAGAAGGCGGGGGGGCCTCACGAGCAGTACTTC. It yields the protein CASQKAGGPHEQYF.

CDR3 DNA: TGTGCCAGCAGTAATTACGGGGCCAATCAGCCCCAGCATTTT. It encodes CASSNYGANQPQHF. The chain combines TRBV6-2 or TRBV6-3 with TRBJ1-5, with D tentatively TRBD1 (5 bases). In germline, CDR1 is MNHEY, CDR2 SVGEGT. V was shortened by 5 bases and J by 3 bases, with 11 bases between the two germline ends. The CDR3 runs to 14 residues.

This clonotype has just a few counts. This chain joins TRBV6-2 or TRBV6-3 and TRBJ2-7; TRBD2 agrees at 7 bases. The germline V gene has CDR1 MNHEY and CDR2 SVGEGT. The length of the CDR3 is 15 residues. V dropped 5 bases and J dropped 3; count of bases not matched to a gene: 10. This CDR3 reads CASSPLGGSFYEQYF. The DNA for the CDR3 is TGTGCCAGCAGTCCCTTGGGCGGGAGCTTCTACGAGCAGTACTTC.

There are many counts of this clonotype. This rearrangement joins TRBV7-2 to TRBJ2-3; D gene ambiguous. This CDR3 comprises 12 residues. The V end lost 4 bases, the J end lost 4 bases, and 6 bases lay between the germline ends. Germline V gives CDR1 SGHTA, CDR2 FQGNSA. Here the CDR3 reads CASSYISDTQYF. CDR3 in DNA: TGTGCCAGCAGCTATATCTCAGATACGCAGTATTTT.

In its sample, this clonotype was seen a few times. The V and J genes are TRBV6-1 and TRBJ1-4; TRBD1 is a possible D gene (5 bases). Germline V gene lookup returns CDR1 MNHNS and CDR2 SASEGT. Trimming removed 2 bases at V and 5 bases at J, with 12 bases between. CDR3 length: 15 amino acids. The CDR3 region has the DNA TGTGCCAGCAGTGAATGGGGGACCTCCAATGAAAAACTGTTTTTT. Translating it yields CASSEWGTSNEKLFF.